The following is a T cell receptor beta chain sequence with its context. This specimen belongs to a study of cytomegalovirus exposure and HLA in healthy donors. Study as a whole: Researchers previously reported finding roughly 120 million unique TCR beta sequences from roughly 180 million T cells. Counted in an early data release were 75 million to 85 million unique TCRs from HLA-typed donors.

The PCR was carried out with 60 Vbeta primers and 13 Jbeta primers. Using immunoSEQ multiplex PCR, the repertoire was profiled, and TCRdb retains in-frame clones only, with some absent. The profile shows over 70,000 clones, around 84% of them singletons. The germline gives CDR1 GTSNPN, CDR2 SVGIG (reference sequence). V shed 3 bases and J 4 bases; nucleotides not matched to a gene: 15. The CDR3 spans 17 residues. The sequencing sample was made of PBMCs. The sequence was collected from a man aged 18 to 30 in good health and CMV-seronegative. The chain couples TRBV30 to TRBJ2-3; TRBD1 agrees at 8 bases. The CDR3 is CAWSQGATYPSADTQYF. The CDR3 coding sequence is TGTGCCTGGAGCCAGGGGGCCACGTATCCGAGCGCAGATACGCAGTATTTT.